The sample holds a few counts of the clone carrying this T cell receptor beta chain. The sample holds other DNA sequences that translate to the same CDR3. The CDR3 consists of 14 residues. Germline V gene data show CDR1 as SEHNR and CDR2 as FQNEAQ (reference sequence). V shed 2 bases, J shed 4 bases, and the junction held 3 bases outside the gene matches. This sample stems from a study of technical replicates of blood from a handful of donors. TCRdb's table, derived via immunoSEQ multiplex PCR, lists solely in-frame clones and lacks some. The sample has roughly 68,000 clones, more than 75% seen once; the top ten hold just over 5%.

The specimen was PBMCs. This chain links TRBV7-9 with TRBJ2-7; TRBD1 aligns across 9 bases. The receptor comes from a human donor in good health. Some clones in this sample may be carry-over from other donors' samples. The CDR3 spells CASSLSGTGYEQYF. The CDR3, as DNA: TGTGCCAGCAGCTTAAGCGGGACAGGGTACGAGCAGTACTTC.